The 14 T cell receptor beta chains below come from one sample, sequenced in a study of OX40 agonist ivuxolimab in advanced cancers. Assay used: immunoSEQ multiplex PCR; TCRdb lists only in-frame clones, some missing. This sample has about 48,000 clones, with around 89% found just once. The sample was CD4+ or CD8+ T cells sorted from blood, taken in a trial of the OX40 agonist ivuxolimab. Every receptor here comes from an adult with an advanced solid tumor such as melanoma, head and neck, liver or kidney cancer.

The CDR3 DNA is TGTGCCAGCAGCGAGCGACAGGGCTATCAGCCCCAGCATTTT. Translating gives CASSERQGYQPQHF. The chain recombines TRBV6-6 with TRBJ1-5; 7 bases agree with TRBD1. Germline assignment: CDR1 MNHNY and CDR2 SVGAGI (reference sequence). CDR3 size: 14 residues. The junction had 7 bases not matched to a gene; V was cut back by 6 bases and J by 5 bases.

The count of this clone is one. This CDR3 is CASAGPQEQYF. The CDR3 DNA follows: TGTGCCAGCGCAGGGCCGCAAGAGCAGTACTTC. This chain connects TRBV7-6 to TRBJ2-7; weak D call: TRBD1 (5 bases). This CDR3 comprises 11 residues. V lost 8 bases to trimming and J lost 7 bases, with 12 bases between them. Germline CDR1 reads SGHVS; CDR2 reads FNYEAQ. Based on the CDR3 plus reference TRBV7-6 and TRBJ2-7, the full variable domain is GAGVSQSPRYKVTKRGQDVALRCDPISGHVSLYWYRQALGQGPEFLTYFNYEAQQDKSGLPNDRFSAERPEGSISTLTIQRTEQRDSAMYRCASAGPQEQYFGPGTRLTVT.

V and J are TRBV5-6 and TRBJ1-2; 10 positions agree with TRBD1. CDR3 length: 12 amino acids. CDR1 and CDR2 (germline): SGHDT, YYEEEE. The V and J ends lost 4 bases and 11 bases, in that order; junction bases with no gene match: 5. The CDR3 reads CASSQGQGIYTF. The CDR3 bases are TGTGCCAGCAGCCAGGGACAGGGGATTTACACCTTC.

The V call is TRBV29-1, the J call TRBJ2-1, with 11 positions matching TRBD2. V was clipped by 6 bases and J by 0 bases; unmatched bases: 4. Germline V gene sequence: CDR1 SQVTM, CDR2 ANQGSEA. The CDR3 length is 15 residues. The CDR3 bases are TGCAGCGTCGATAGCGGGAGGGCCTCCTACAATGAGCAGTTCTTC. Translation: CSVDSGRASYNEQFF.

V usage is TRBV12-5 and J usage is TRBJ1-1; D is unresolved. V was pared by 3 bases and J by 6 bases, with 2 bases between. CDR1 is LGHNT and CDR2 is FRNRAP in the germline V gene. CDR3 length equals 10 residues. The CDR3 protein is CASGFPEAFF. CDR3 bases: TGTGCTAGTGGTTTTCCTGAAGCTTTCTTT.

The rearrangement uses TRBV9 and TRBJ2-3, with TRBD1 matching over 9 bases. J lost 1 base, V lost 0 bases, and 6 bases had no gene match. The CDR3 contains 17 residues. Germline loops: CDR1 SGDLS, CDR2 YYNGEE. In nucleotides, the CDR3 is TGTGCCAGCAGCGTAGGGGGGACAGGGATGGGCACAGATACGCAGTATTTT. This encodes CASSVGGTGMGTDTQYF.

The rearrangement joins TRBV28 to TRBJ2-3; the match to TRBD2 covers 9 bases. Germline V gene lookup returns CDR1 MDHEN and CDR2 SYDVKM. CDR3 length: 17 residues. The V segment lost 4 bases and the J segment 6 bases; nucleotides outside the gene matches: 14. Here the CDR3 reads CASSSPVGGGAWDTQYF. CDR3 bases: TGTGCCAGCAGTTCCCCGGTCGGCGGGGGGGCCTGGGATACGCAGTATTTT.

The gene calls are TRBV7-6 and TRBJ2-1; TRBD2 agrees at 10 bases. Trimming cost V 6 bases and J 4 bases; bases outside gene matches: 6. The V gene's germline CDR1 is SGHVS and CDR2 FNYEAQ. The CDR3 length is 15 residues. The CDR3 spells CASSPGLAHYNEQFF. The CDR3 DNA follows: TGTGCCAGCAGTCCGGGACTAGCGCATTACAATGAGCAGTTCTTC.

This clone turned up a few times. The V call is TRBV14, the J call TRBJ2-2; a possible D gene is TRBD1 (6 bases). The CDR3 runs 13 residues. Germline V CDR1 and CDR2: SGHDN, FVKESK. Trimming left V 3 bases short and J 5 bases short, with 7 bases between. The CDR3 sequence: CASSHGQTGELFF. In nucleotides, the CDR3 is TGTGCCAGCAGCCACGGACAGACCGGGGAGCTGTTTTTT.

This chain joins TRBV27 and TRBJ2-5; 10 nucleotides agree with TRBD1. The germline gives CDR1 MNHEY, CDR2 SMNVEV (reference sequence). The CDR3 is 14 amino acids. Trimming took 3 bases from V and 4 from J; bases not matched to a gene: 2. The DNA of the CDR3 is TGTGCCAGCAGTTTCGGACAGGGGGGAGAGACCCAGTACTTC. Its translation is CASSFGQGGETQYF.

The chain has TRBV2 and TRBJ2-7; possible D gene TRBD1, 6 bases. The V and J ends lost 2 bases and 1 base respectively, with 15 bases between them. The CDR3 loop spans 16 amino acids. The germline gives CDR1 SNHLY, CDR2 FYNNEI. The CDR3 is CASSESGQRISYEQYF. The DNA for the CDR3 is TGTGCCAGCAGTGAATCAGGACAGCGAATTTCCTACGAGCAGTACTTC.

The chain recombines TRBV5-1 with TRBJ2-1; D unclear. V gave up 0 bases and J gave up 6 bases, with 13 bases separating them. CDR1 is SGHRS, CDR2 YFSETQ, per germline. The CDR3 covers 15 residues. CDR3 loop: CASSLDPGWVNEQFF. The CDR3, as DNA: TGCGCCAGCAGCTTGGACCCTGGCTGGGTCAATGAGCAGTTCTTC.

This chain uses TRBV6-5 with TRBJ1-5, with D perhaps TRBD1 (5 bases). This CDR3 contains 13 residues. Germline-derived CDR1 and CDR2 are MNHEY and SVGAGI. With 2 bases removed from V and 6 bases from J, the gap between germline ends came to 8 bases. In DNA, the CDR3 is TGTGCCAGCAGTTACGGGGGGTCTCAGCCCCAGCATTTT. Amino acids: CASSYGGSQPQHF.

CDR3 region: CASSSGTGDYGYTF. CDR3 sequence (DNA): TGTGCCAGCAGTTCCGGGACAGGGGACTATGGCTACACCTTC. The rearrangement joins TRBV27 to TRBJ1-2; 10 bases agree with TRBD1. The V gene's germline CDR1 is MNHEY and CDR2 SMNVEV (reference sequence). There are 14 residues in the CDR3. V dropped 4 bases and J dropped 3; count of bases not matched to a gene: 2.